This TCR beta chain was identified in a study of blood T cell repertoires in COVID-19 (TCRdb year 2020). Concerning the study at large: Samples covering the acute and convalescent phases of COVID-19 were provided by collaborators in the United States, Italy and Spain. Where available, HLA class I and class II types were taken from metadata supplied by the sample provider and were not determined by assay-based typing. Samples were obtained from the ongoing ImmuneRACE study (first 160 participants) and from approximately 1,200 subjects provided by 6 global collaborators. The dataset comprised deeply sampled blood TCRbeta repertoires from subjects exposed to, actively infected with, or recovered from COVID-19. A freely available public database, intended as a resource for researchers studying the immune response to SARS-CoV-2, is where the repertoires were released. The material from the prospective study consisted of cDNA or gDNA derived from T cells, B-cell-depleted T cells, or PBMCs. A de-identified subject ID, COVID-19 status, age in years and sex were almost always included in the sample metadata. Broader findings and caveats from the paper: Clinical and demographic metadata were provided uncurated, with the amount varying by source and participant.

TCRbeta CDR3 regions were amplified from genomic DNA by means of the immunoSEQ Assay, a bias-controlled multiplex PCR. From the authors' description of their analysis: Nucleated cell counts per sample were estimated from amplification of reference gene primers within the assay. To quantify the absolute abundance of each unique TCRbeta CDR3 rearrangement, sequence reads were collapsed and filtered. For each sample, productive Simpson clonality was calculated as the square root of Simpson's diversity index across productive rearrangements. TCRdb took this table from immuneACCESS and kept in-frame rearrangements with V and J called. Such tables lack part of the clones; where checked against another copy, unresolved V genes explain under half of the gap, and the rest is unexplained. That table gives V, J and clone size, and the DNA gave D and trimming. For this sample there are 100,000 to 150,000 clones; over 75% appear just once. The ten largest clones capture 6.6% of the sample.

This clone has just a few counts. The clone's antigen remains unknown. No much larger clonotype is one base removed from it; base qualities were not supplied. Ends trimmed: V by 6 bases, J by 1 base; bases unmatched to a gene: 10. The germline V gene sets CDR1 to SQVTM and CDR2 to ANQGSEA. From cysteine to phenylalanine, the CDR3 is 16 amino acids long. Left in the record is the CDR3 DNA by itself, 48 bases read in frame from the first base. Collaborating institutions collected whole blood in K2EDTA tubes following their own protocols. For TCRbeta analysis, collaborators shipped samples as frozen whole blood, isolated PBMCs, or DNA extracted from either of those sample types.

This TCR came from a man at least 80 years old with active or convalescent COVID-19. Sequences were obtained from peripheral blood. The rearranged chain carries TRBV29-1 and TRBJ2-2; TRBD1 aligns with 8 central bases. The CDR3 is CSVTRGPTLNTGELFF. The nucleotide sequence reads TGCAGCGTAACCAGGGGGCCGACGCTGAACACCGGGGAGCTGTTTTTT.